The 5 T cell receptor beta chains below all came from one sample that was sequenced in a study of cytomegalovirus exposure and HLA in healthy donors. The PCR ran on 60 Vbeta and 13 Jbeta primers. TCRdb's table, derived via immunoSEQ multiplex PCR, lists solely in-frame clones and lacks some. The sample lists about 200,000 clones; 82% were seen once. Sequenced sample: PBMCs. The source is a woman aged 50 to 65 in good health and CMV-seropositive.

This sequence joins TRBV18 and TRBJ1-1; a weak D match, TRBD1 (5 bases). CDR1 is KGHSH, CDR2 LQKENI, per germline. The CDR3 is made up of 13 amino acids. The V and J ends lost 3 bases and 6 bases respectively, with 11 bases between them. DNA of the CDR3: TGTGCCAGCTCACCGCCAGGGTTTTCTGAAGCTTTCTTT. It is translated as CASSPPGFSEAFF.

The chain recombines TRBV5-1 with TRBJ1-6, with D possibly matching TRBD1 (5 bases). Germline assignment: CDR1 SGHRS and CDR2 YFSETQ. CDR3 length: 14 amino acids. V dropped 4 bases and J dropped 6 bases, with 11 bases sitting between them. CDR3 in amino acids: CASSRGETNSPLHF. The CDR3 region has the DNA TGCGCCAGCAGCCGGGGGGAGACTAATTCACCCCTCCACTTT.

The rearrangement joins TRBV6-6 to TRBJ2-5; 9 bases fit TRBD1. This CDR3 has 12 amino acids. Trimming at V came to 9 bases and at J to 4 bases, leaving 3 bases not matched to a gene. CDR1 is MNHNY and CDR2 is SVGAGI in the germline V gene (reference sequence). The CDR3 reads CASGDRVETQYF. The CDR3 DNA follows: TGTGCCAGTGGGGACAGGGTAGAGACCCAGTACTTC.

The chain couples TRBV4-1 to TRBJ2-1, with 11 bases aligning to TRBD2. The V gene end was trimmed by 3 bases and the J gene end by 4 bases; junction bases not matched to a gene: 2. Germline V CDR1 and CDR2: MGHRA, YSYEKL. There are 15 residues in the CDR3. The CDR3 region is CASSQLAGGYNEQFF. The CDR3 DNA reads as TGCGCCAGCAGCCAGCTAGCGGGGGGTTACAATGAGCAGTTCTTC.

The V and J genes are TRBV27 and TRBJ2-1, with 12 bases fitting TRBD2. CDR3 length equals 15 residues. V lost 5 bases and J lost 2; bases outside the gene matches: 1. Germline V CDR1 and CDR2: MNHEY, SMNVEV (reference sequence). The CDR3 spells CASSRTSGAYNEQFF. The CDR3 nucleotides read TGTGCCAGCAGTCGGACTAGCGGGGCCTACAATGAGCAGTTCTTC.